One T cell receptor beta chain is described in this entry. This clonotype was recorded a few times. Its antigen specificity is not known. Base quality data are lacking; no much larger clone is found one base away. This entry comes from a study of human T cells and chemical hapten exposure (dated by TCRdb to the early 2020s). Concerning the study at large: For sensitization, 2% DPC in acetone was applied to an approximately 2 cm by approximately 2 cm area of upper inner arm skin. Blood samples were taken from patients before sensitization (week 0) and at 2, 6 and about 24 weeks after DPC sensitization. Throughout the study period of roughly 24 weeks, patients also received therapeutic DPC doses to the scalp every week. The mostly female patient cohort included alopecia areata with under or over 50% scalp involvement, alopecia totalis and alopecia universalis. Peripheral blood TCR repertoire changes were tracked in vivo in alopecia patients during primary and secondary sensitization to the hapten diphenylcyclopropenone (DPC). For TCR sequencing, blood came from about 29 alopecia patients at anywhere from one to four time points (pre-sensitization, 2, 6 and 24 weeks). Patch testing was performed on the upper back with Finn chambers containing 0.01% DPC, and the patch tests were scored after 6 days according to International Contact Dermatitis Research Group standards. Libraries were pooled for sequencing, and variation in per-sample TCR yields was attributed mainly to small differences in library volumes within the pool.

The sample's time point label, in plain terms: patch test 1, 2 weeks after DPC sensitization. The intended sense of this specimen's treatment or condition label: therapeutic diphenylcyclopropenone sensitization with weekly scalp DPC. At every patch-test visit, the blood draw took place before the patch test was put on. Eligible patients were aged 18 to 70, diagnosed with alopecia, deemed suitable for DPC therapy, and excluded if pregnant. Unfractionated whole blood was collected in Tempus Blood RNA tubes, and total RNA was extracted from that blood. General findings and caveats noted by the study authors: DPC sensitization did not change how many TCRs were above 1 in 1000 frequency, and no evidence was found of alterations in global repertoire structure. Because every patient had alopecia, a presumed autoimmune disease, the patients' immune response might differ from that of healthy individuals. Patch test score was positively correlated with the number of PT1 expanded TCRs, with significance at thresholds 8, 16 and 32 but not at 4. Repeated subsampling changed both the strength of the expansion versus patch-test correlation and the threshold at which that correlation became significant. Compared with pre-sensitization or healthy control sets, expanded TCRs formed significantly more large CDR3 similarity clusters, which is consistent with antigen-driven responses.

The library relied on RACE. The sequencing machine was a NextSeq 500. During library preparation, unique molecular identifiers were attached to individual cDNA molecules so that TCRs could be counted quantitatively and reproducibly. Both TCR alpha and TCR beta chains were sequenced from each blood RNA sample. In the authors' own workflow: The median number of TCRs per sample was 85,000 to 100,000, ranging from roughly 23,224 to 690,600. V, J and CDR3 annotation of the TCR reads was performed with the Decombinator software suite. Every sample was subsampled to the same number of TCRs (28,000) for the PS versus PT1 abundance plots. Expanded TCRs were defined as absent before sensitization and observed at least eight times at the 2-week time point. TCRdb trimmed the raw reads at Q25, called clones with MiXCR and kept productive beta chains. Here each entry gathers all rows of one CDR3 protein and keeps the most common genes and DNA. The V and J calls and clone size come from TCRdb's table, not from the authors' own analysis. The sample table records approximately 82,000 distinct CDR3 sequences; 10% to 15% of these occur just once. The ten largest clones take up around 3.2% of the sample.

The CDR3 runs 15 amino acids, cysteine and phenylalanine included. The retained sequence is limited to the CDR3, 45 bases, with the frame set at the first base. From the germline V gene, CDR1 is SGHDT and CDR2 is YYEEEE. Trimming costs V 0 bases and J 0 bases, and their ends lie 9 bases apart. This receptor chain uses TRBV5-6 and TRBJ1-2, with the D gene call left open. The sequence came from a woman between 55 and 75 years old with alopecia areata. Some clones in this sample may be carry-over from other donors' samples. The sample consisted of whole blood, taken in connection with sensitization to the hapten diphenylcyclopropenone (DPC). The CDR3 sequence is CASSLEVISNYGYTF. The DNA sequence reads TGTGCCAGCAGCTTGGAGGTCATCTCTAACTATGGCTACACCTTC.